The present TCR beta chain was sequenced within a study of immune heterogeneity within non-small cell lung tumors. Germline loops: CDR1 DFQATT, CDR2 SNEGSKA (reference sequence). V lost 5 bases, J lost 9 bases, and 12 bases stayed unmatched. The CDR3 is made up of 14 amino acids. Template input, which was bulk tumor genomic DNA, totaled 600 to 700 ng per sample. Doctors removed several biopsies from each primary tumor during surgery, keeping them far apart. With untreated, newly diagnosed non-small cell lung cancer, the patients went on to undergo curative surgery. This clonotype rates as medium-sized. Multiplex PCR was performed with 32 V and 13 J primers, and it amplified TCR beta CDR3. TCRdb redid the calling of the multiplex PCR reads with MiXCR, one entry per CDR3 protein. The sample includes around 21,000 distinct CDR3 sequences, 25% to 30% seen only once; the top ten take 4% to 5.5%.

The source material was lung tumor tissue. This chain joins TRBV20-1 and TRBJ1-5, with 8 bases fitting TRBD1. This TCR derives from a man aged 35-49 years with non-small cell lung cancer. CDR3 nucleotides: TGCAGTGCTTCGGACAGGGCCGATTTGTCGCCCCAGCATTTT. Translating it yields CSASDRADLSPQHF.